This T cell receptor (beta chain) was identified during a study of OX40 agonist ivuxolimab in advanced cancers. As for the study in general: Participants could have had prior anti-PD-1, anti-PD-L1 or anti-CTLA-4 therapy, and around 40% had some. Study observations and caveats: Patients who responded partially at 0.1-3.0 mg/kg showed clonal expansion ranking among the lowest.

Comments on this clone: Its antigen is as yet unknown.

Method: immunoSEQ multiplex PCR; TCRdb's copy keeps in-frame clones and lacks some. The sample consists of over 90,000 clones, roughly 90% of them appearing once. Germline lookup yields CDR1 SGHVS and CDR2 FQNEAQ. The V segment lost 2 bases and the J segment 0 bases; nucleotides outside the gene matches: 10. This CDR3 has 18 amino acids. J is TRBJ1-5 and V is TRBV7-8; 7 bases match TRBD1. The sequences come from CD4+ or CD8+ T cells sorted from blood, collected in a trial of the OX40 agonist ivuxolimab. This clonotype was sampled from an adult with an advanced solid tumor such as melanoma, head and neck, liver or kidney cancer. CDR3 amino acids: CASSLTGERGYSNQPQHF. CDR3 DNA: TGTGCCAGCAGCTTAACAGGGGAGAGGGGATATAGCAATCAGCCCCAGCATTTT.